A single sample gave rise to the 15 T cell receptor beta chains below, sequenced in a study of human T cells and chemical hapten exposure. Time point in this sample: patch test 2, 6 weeks after DPC sensitization. Sample treatment: therapeutic diphenylcyclopropenone sensitization with weekly scalp DPC. A single record per CDR3 protein comes from TCRdb applying MiXCR to the RACE reads. The repertoire has tens of thousands of distinct CDR3 sequences, roughly 10% of them found once; the top ten carry roughly 2.3%. The source material was whole blood, sampled in connection with sensitization to the hapten diphenylcyclopropenone (DPC). Receptors originate from a woman in her twenties or thirties with alopecia areata. Some clones in this sample may be carry-over from other donors' samples.

A remark on this clonotype: It may be a read error: a sequence one base away is much more abundant. The chain recombines TRBV27 with TRBJ1-5; D unresolved. CDR3 length: 14 residues. Germline loops: CDR1 MNHEY, CDR2 SMNVEV (reference sequence). The CDR3 nucleotides are TGTGCCGGCAGTTTATCGGCCGTCAATCAGCCCCAGCATTTT. As protein: CAGSLSAVNQPQHF.

Many counts were recorded for this clonotype. This chain connects TRBV7-8 to TRBJ1-5, with TRBD1 as a possible D gene (5 bases). CDR1 is SGHVS and CDR2 is FQNEAQ in the germline V gene. The V and J ends lost 0 bases and 5 bases respectively, with 11 bases between them. The CDR3 runs 15 residues. The CDR3 region has the DNA TGTGCCAGCAGCTTAGCTACTGGGGGGGATCAGCCCCAGCATTTT. Translated, it gives CASSLATGGDQPQHF.

The chain employs TRBV28 and TRBJ1-1; D not certain. Germline assignment: CDR1 MDHEN and CDR2 SYDVKM. This CDR3 contains 12 residues. V dropped 7 bases and J dropped 2 bases, with 8 bases sitting between them. DNA for the CDR3: TGTGCCAGCATAGGAGTAAACACTGAAGCTTTCTTT. Its protein product is CASIGVNTEAFF.

This clonotype was seen at least ten times. The rearrangement uses TRBV4-2 and TRBJ2-7; the match to TRBD1 covers 8 bases. Germline CDR1 LGHNA, CDR2 YNFKEQ. The CDR3 spans 16 residues. The V gene end was trimmed by 1 base and the J gene end by 3 bases; junction bases not matched to a gene: 8. The DNA for the CDR3 is TGTGCCAGCAGCCAAGCTGCAGGGACAGGAGACTACGAGCAGTACTTC. It is translated as CASSQAAGTGDYEQYF.

This sequence joins TRBV11-2 and TRBJ2-4; D gene uncertain. Germline CDR1 and CDR2: SGHAT and FQNNGV. V was pared by 2 bases and J by 6 bases, with 11 bases between. The CDR3 loop spans 14 amino acids. The CDR3 DNA follows: TGTGCCAGCAGCTTATTCGACTCAGGAAACATTCAGTACTTC. It is translated as CASSLFDSGNIQYF.

This clonotype was found many times. The chain is built from TRBV6-2 or TRBV6-3 and TRBJ1-5; TRBD1 is a possible D gene (6 bases). V was trimmed by 6 bases and J by 4 bases, leaving 19 bases between them. The germline V gene has CDR1 MNHEY and CDR2 SVGEGT. This CDR3 is 16 amino acids long. The CDR3 DNA is TGTGCCAGCAGAAAGGACAGCCAACTACCAAATCAGCCCCAGCATTTT. It yields the protein CASRKDSQLPNQPQHF.

The CDR3 coding sequence is TGTGCCAGCAGTTACTCGCTAGCCAAGAAAAACATTCAGTACTTC. This gives the protein CASSYSLAKKNIQYF. V is TRBV6-2 or TRBV6-3 and J is TRBJ2-4; possible D gene TRBD2, 5 bases. Per germline, CDR1 MNHEY and CDR2 SVGEGT. The CDR3 length is 15 residues. V lost 0 bases and J 4 bases, leaving 10 bases between the germline ends.

This clonotype was observed many times. This chain connects TRBV19 to TRBJ1-2, with D perhaps matching TRBD1 (6 bases). The V end lost 3 bases, the J end lost 6 bases, and 14 bases lay between the germline ends. CDR3 size: 14 residues. CDR1 is LNHDA, CDR2 SQIVND, per germline (reference sequence). CDR3 sequence: CASSIGDGGHGYTF. CDR3 DNA: TGTGCCAGTAGTATTGGTGACGGGGGCCATGGCTACACCTTC.

CDR3 DNA: TGTGCCAGCAGCCCGCGGACAGGGGAATATGATGAAGCTTTCTTT. Translated, it gives CASSPRTGEYDEAFF. The genes are TRBV4-2 and TRBJ1-1; 9 bases are shared with TRBD1. The CDR3 is made up of 15 amino acids. The germline CDR1 and CDR2 sequences are LGHNA and YNFKEQ. The J segment lost 7 bases and the V segment lost 4 bases, leaving 10 bases of the junction unmatched.

This clonotype showed up many times. CDR3: CSARPPGGRSGELFF. CDR3 DNA sequence: TGCAGTGCTAGACCCCCAGGGGGCAGGTCCGGGGAGCTGTTTTTT. The chain has TRBV20-1 and TRBJ2-2; TRBD1 matches 8 bases. V shed 2 bases and J 6 bases; nucleotides not matched to a gene: 8. The CDR3 extends over 15 amino acids. The germline gives CDR1 DFQATT, CDR2 SNEGSKA (reference sequence).

This clonotype was counted ten times or more. J is TRBJ1-1 and V is TRBV18, with a tentative D call TRBD1 (6 bases). This CDR3 spans 14 amino acids. The germline V and J ends were trimmed by 3 bases and 4 bases, with 12 bases remaining between them. CDR1 KGHSH and CDR2 LQKENI come from the germline V gene. The CDR3 region has the DNA TGTGCCAGCTCACCCACAGGGTTGTCCACTGAAGCTTTCTTT. Protein product: CASSPTGLSTEAFF.

In its sample, this clonotype was seen many times. The rearrangement links TRBV3-1 to TRBJ2-1, with 8 nucleotides matching TRBD2. The CDR3 is made up of 17 amino acids. CDR1 and CDR2 (germline): LGHDT, YNNKEL (reference sequence). V shed 4 bases, J shed 4 bases, and the junction held 12 bases outside the gene matches. The CDR3 nucleotides are TGTGCCAGCAGCCCACTTGCGGGGGGAGGAACTTACAATGAGCAGTTCTTC. Translation: CASSPLAGGGTYNEQFF.

J is TRBJ2-4 and V is TRBV7-9; D is ambiguous. Germline CDR1 SEHNR, CDR2 FQNEAQ (reference sequence). The length of the CDR3 is 16 residues. Trimming took 5 bases from V and 2 from J, leaving 16 bases between them. CDR3 sequence (DNA): TGTGCCAGCAGCCCCCTTGTGACCTTATCCAAAAACATTCAGTACTTC. Its translation is CASSPLVTLSKNIQYF.

This clonotype appeared a few times. V usage is TRBV5-1 and J usage is TRBJ2-5; 10 bases agree with TRBD1. Per germline, CDR1 SGHRS and CDR2 YFSETQ. V gave up 1 base and J gave up 4 bases; unmatched junction bases: 10. The CDR3 has 17 residues. This CDR3 is CASSLMGQGSGVETQYF. CDR3 DNA sequence: TGCGCCAGCAGCTTGATGGGACAGGGGTCCGGTGTAGAGACCCAGTACTTC.

This clonotype has a count of ten or more. The J gene is TRBJ2-3, the V gene TRBV4-2; TRBD2 is a possible D gene (5 bases). Looked up from germline, CDR1 is LGHNA and CDR2 is YNFKEQ. Trimming stripped 1 base from V and 0 bases from J, with 8 bases between. The CDR3 consists of 15 residues. The CDR3 sequence: CASSQGGFSTDTQYF. The CDR3 bases are TGTGCCAGCAGCCAAGGAGGGTTCAGCACAGATACGCAGTATTTT.